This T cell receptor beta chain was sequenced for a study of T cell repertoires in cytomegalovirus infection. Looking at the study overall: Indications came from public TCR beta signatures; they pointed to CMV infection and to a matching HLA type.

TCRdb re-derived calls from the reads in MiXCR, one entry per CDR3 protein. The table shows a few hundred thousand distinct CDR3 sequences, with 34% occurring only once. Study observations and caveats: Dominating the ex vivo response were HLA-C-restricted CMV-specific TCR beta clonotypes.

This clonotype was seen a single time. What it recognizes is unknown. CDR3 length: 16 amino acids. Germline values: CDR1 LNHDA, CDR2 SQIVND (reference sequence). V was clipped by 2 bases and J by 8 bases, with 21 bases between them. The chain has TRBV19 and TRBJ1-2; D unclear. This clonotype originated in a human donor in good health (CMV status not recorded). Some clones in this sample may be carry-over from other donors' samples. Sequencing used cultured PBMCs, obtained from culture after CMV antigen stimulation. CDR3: CASSILHLGGNHGYTF. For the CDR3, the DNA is TGTGCCAGTAGTATACTCCACCTGGGAGGGAATCACGGCTACACCTTC.